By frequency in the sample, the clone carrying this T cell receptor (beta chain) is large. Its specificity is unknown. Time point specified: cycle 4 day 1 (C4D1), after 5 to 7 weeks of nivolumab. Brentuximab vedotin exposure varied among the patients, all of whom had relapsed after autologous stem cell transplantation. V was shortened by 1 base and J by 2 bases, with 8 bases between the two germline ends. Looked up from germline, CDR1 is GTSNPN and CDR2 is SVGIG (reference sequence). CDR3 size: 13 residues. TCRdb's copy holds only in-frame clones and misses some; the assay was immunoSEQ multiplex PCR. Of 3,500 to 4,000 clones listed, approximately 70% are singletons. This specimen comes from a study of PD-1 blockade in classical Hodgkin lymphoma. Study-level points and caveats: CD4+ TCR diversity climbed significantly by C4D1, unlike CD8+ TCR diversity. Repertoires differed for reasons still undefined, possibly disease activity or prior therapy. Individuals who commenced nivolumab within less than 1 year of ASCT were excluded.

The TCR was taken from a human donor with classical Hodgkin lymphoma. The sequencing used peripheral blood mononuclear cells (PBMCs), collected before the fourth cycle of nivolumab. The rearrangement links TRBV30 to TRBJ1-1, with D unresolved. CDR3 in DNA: TGTGCCTGGAGTGAGGGCTACAACACTGAAGCTTTCTTT. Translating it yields CAWSEGYNTEAFF.